This entry lists 2 T cell receptor beta chains sequenced from one sample in a study of low-dose radiotherapy and immunotherapy resistance in tumors. Time point of the sample: after trial treatment. Treatment indicated: LDRT plus nivolumab, ipilimumab, low-dose cyclophosphamide and aspirin (RACIN trial). Primers targeting TRAV and TRBV primed first-strand cDNA, covering alpha and beta chains. The authors amplified TCRs for about 20 PCR cycles with a constant-region primer and a V-primer adapter. TCRdb ran MiXCR on the reads and lists one entry per CDR3 protein. The sample shows about 84,000 distinct CDR3 sequences, less than 20% of them seen only once. The sequenced sample was PBMCs, obtained after low-dose radiotherapy plus immunotherapy. The source is a male donor with prostate cancer.

In this sample, this clonotype turned up many times. V usage is TRBV10-3 and J usage is TRBJ2-3; maybe TRBD2 (6 bases). The CDR3 is 14 residues long. The V and J ends lost 6 bases and 2 bases respectively, with 12 bases between them. Germline V gene sequence: CDR1 ENHRY, CDR2 SYGVKD. CDR3 residues: CAIRRGLDTDTQYF. As DNA, the CDR3 is TGTGCCATCAGACGGGGGTTGGACACAGATACGCAGTATTTT.

In this sample, this clonotype turned up a few times. V and J are TRBV19 and TRBJ1-4, with D maybe TRBD1 (5 bases). Germline loops: CDR1 LNHDA, CDR2 SQIVND (reference sequence). V lost 0 bases, J lost 0 bases, and 8 bases lay in between. This CDR3 has 16 residues. CDR3 in DNA: TGTGCCAGTAGTATAGATCCCAGGGCAACTAATGAAAAACTGTTTTTT. As protein: CASSIDPRATNEKLFF.